The sequence of this T cell receptor beta chain was determined in a study of identifying expanded T cells in peripheral blood (dated by TCRdb to the late 2010s). With respect to the entire study: Separate aliquots of the same genomic DNA pool were sequenced to produce technical replicates, and four replicates were compared in pairs. The study at large found these results: Across all healthy donors, variance in clone template counts between roughly 2-week samples was found to increase significantly with total template count. The authors expected biological variance in healthy repertoires might increase further over much longer intervals such as months to years. The binomial model flagged approximately 1.2 differentially abundant clones between technical replicates, compared with about 16.4 over about 2 weeks and 18 to 20 over roughly 4 weeks. Across all healthy-donor time intervals, the beta-binomial model significantly cut both the number of clones called differentially abundant and the false-positive rate.

The immunoSEQ Assay, which uses bias-controlled multiplex PCR amplification of genomic DNA, was used to profile TCRbeta CDR3 regions. The published analysis was carried out like this. The absolute abundance of each unique TCRbeta CDR3 region was quantified after sequences were collapsed and filtered. Differential abundance was assessed using a binomial (Fisher-equivalent) model and a beta-binomial model in which time-dependent variance fitted from healthy donors was added. Clones with fewer than 5 combined templates were excluded, and clones with Benjamini-Hochberg FDR below 0.01 were called differentially abundant. In the beta-binomial model, variance was expressed as a function of the total template count across the two samples, in the form v = (b*log(k)+a)^2. What TCRdb holds here is the immuneACCESS table cut down to in-frame rearrangements. Part of the clones is not present; checked against another copy, under half of the missing clones reflect an unresolved V gene, and the others are unexplained. From that table come the V and J calls and clone size; the DNA was used to work out D and trimming. Within this sample are about 110,000 clones, with 88% of them counted one time only. Jointly, the top ten make up more than 6.5% of the sample.

No immune events, such as infections, were documented for the healthy donors during the collection period. Blood repertoires from healthy donors were used as a training cohort for calibrating time-dependent variance in a beta-binomial model of differential abundance of T-cell clones. There were around 10 healthy donors in the training cohort, of whom 3 were female and 7 were male. On average the donors were about 40 years old, and their ages spanned about 25 to 64 years. Whole blood was collected from each healthy donor at three time points spaced two to three weeks apart and obtained from a commercial supplier. For immunosequencing, genomic DNA was extracted from unsorted whole blood. The CDR1 and CDR2 encoded by the germline V gene are SNHLY and FYNNEI. V is reduced by 7 bases and J by 8 bases, leaving a spacing of 14 bases between them. The CDR3 runs 12 residues from the cysteine to the phenylalanine. The only DNA kept is the CDR3, 36 bases in frame from the first base.

As to this clone: Its target antigen remains unknown. No base quality information exists; no much larger clone differs at one position. The sample holds other DNA sequences that translate to the same CDR3.

The sequence was collected from a person between 18 and 75 years old in good health. The sample taken for sequencing was blood. This chain is built from TRBV2 and TRBJ1-2, with an unclear D gene assignment. At the DNA level, the sequence is TGTGCCAGCAACCCCTTGGCACGAGGCTACACCTTC. This sequence encodes CASNPLARGYTF.